This T cell receptor beta chain was observed in a study of blood T cell repertoires in COVID-19. On the study more broadly: The United States, Italy and Spain were the sources of the acute and convalescent COVID-19 samples.

The CDR3 contains 16 residues. Germline CDR1 is LNHDA and CDR2 is SQIVND (reference sequence). The V end was cut by 2 bases, the J end by 2 bases, with 15 bases between. Assay: immunoSEQ multiplex PCR; the TCRdb copy retains only in-frame clones and omits some. The sample lists around 250,000 clones; roughly 85% were seen once. Participant ages covered about 18 to 95 years across 24 US areas. Participants were placed into cohorts based on the clinical history they reported. The sequence came from a woman aged 50 to 65 with acute COVID-19. The sequencing input was PBMCs or T cells enriched from blood (not recorded which). The chain joins TRBV19 to TRBJ1-2; TRBD1 might be the D (6 bases). CDR3 in amino acids: CASSITGSPGNYGYTF. The DNA for the CDR3 is TGTGCCAGTAGTATAACAGGGAGTCCCGGAAACTATGGCTACACCTTC.